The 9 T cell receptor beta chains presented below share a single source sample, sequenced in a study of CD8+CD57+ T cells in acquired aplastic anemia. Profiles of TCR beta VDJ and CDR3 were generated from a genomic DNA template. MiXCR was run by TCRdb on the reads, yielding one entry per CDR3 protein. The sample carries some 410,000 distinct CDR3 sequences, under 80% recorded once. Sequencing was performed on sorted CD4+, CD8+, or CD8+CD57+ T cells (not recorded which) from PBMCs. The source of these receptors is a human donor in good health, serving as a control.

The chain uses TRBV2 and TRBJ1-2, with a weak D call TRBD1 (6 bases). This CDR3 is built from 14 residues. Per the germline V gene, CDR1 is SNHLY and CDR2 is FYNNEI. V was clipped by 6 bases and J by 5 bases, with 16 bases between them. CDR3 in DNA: TGTGCCAGCAGGTCAGCAGGGGAATTTTATGGCTACACCTTC. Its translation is CASRSAGEFYGYTF.

The CDR3 nucleotides read TGTGCCAGCAGCGTAGCGGGGGCCCGCTCCTACAATGAGCAGTTCTTC. It specifies CASSVAGARSYNEQFF. This rearrangement joins TRBV9 to TRBJ2-1; D might be TRBD1 or TRBD2, each matching 6 bases. CDR3 size: 16 residues. Germline-derived CDR1 and CDR2 are SGDLS and YYNGEE. Trimming cost V 0 bases and J 0 bases, with 10 bases left between them. Using reference TRBV9 and TRBJ2-1 for the parts outside the CDR3, the full variable domain is DSGVTQTPKHLITATGQRVTLRCSPRSGDLSVYWYQQSLDQGLQFLIQYYNGEERAKGNILERFSAQQFPDLHSELNLSSLELGDSALYFCASSVAGARSYNEQFFGPGTRLTVL.

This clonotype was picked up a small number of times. CDR3 DNA: TGTGCCACCAGCAGATGGGGACAGGGGACCTACGAGCAGTACTTC. Residues: CATSRWGQGTYEQYF. V is TRBV15 and J is TRBJ2-7; 10 bases match TRBD1. From germline, CDR1 is LNHNV and CDR2 YYDKDF (reference sequence). This CDR3 contains 15 residues. After removal of 2 bases from V and 2 bases from J, the junction contained 3 bases not matched to a gene.

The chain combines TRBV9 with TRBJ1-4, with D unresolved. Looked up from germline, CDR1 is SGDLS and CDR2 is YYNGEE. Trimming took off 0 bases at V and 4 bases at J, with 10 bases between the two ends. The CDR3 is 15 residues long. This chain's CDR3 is CASSVAIKGNEKLFF. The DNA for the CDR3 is TGTGCCAGCAGCGTAGCAATAAAGGGTAATGAAAAACTGTTTTTT.

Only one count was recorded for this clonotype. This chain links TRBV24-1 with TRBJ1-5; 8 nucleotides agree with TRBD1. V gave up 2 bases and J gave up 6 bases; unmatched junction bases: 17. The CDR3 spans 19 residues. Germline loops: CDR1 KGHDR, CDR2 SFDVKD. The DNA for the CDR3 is TGTGCCACCAGTGATTCCTGCAGTACCTCGACAGGGGATTTTCAGCCCCAGCATTTT. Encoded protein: CATSDSCSTSTGDFQPQHF.

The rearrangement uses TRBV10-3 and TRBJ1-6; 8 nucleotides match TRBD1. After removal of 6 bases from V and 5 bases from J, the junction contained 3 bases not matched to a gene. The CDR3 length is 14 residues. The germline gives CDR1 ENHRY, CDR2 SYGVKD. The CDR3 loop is CAISPTGDNSPLHF. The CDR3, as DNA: TGTGCCATCAGCCCGACAGGGGATAATTCACCCCTCCACTTT.

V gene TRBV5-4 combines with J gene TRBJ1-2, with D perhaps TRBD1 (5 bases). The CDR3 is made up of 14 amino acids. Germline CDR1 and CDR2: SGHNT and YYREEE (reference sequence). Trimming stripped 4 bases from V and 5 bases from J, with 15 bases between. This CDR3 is CASSVNGGNYGYTF. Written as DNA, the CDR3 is TGTGCCAGCAGCGTGAATGGGGGGAATTATGGCTACACCTTC. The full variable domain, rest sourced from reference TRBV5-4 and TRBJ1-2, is ETGVTQSPTHLIKTRGQQVTLRCSSQSGHNTVSWYQQALGQGPQFIFQYYREEENGRGNFPPRFSGLQFPNYSSELNVNALELDDSALYLCASSVNGGNYGYTFGSGTRLTVV.

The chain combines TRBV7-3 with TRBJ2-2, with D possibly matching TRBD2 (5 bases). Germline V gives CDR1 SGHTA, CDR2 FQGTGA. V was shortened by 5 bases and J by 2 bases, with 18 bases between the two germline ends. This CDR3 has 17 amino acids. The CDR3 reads CASSVATRELNTGELFF. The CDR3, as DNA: TGTGCCAGCAGCGTAGCCACAAGGGAGTTAAACACCGGGGAGCTGTTTTTT.

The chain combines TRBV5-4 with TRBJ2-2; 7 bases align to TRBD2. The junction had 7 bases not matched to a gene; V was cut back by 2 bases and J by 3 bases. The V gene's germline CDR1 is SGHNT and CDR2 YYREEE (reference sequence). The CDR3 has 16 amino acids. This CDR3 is CASSLAGSGYTGELFF. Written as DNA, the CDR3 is TGTGCCAGCAGCTTAGCGGGGTCTGGCTACACCGGGGAGCTGTTTTTT.